These 7 T cell receptor beta chains share one sample of origin, sequenced in a study of T-cell memory formation after mild COVID-19. TCRdb re-derived calls from the 5' RACE reads in MiXCR, one entry per CDR3 protein. The sample yields around 50,000 distinct CDR3 sequences, 25% to 35% seen once. Sequencing was done on a sample of PBMCs or a T cell subset sorted from them (not recorded which). The receptors derive from a man aged 18 to 35 who had mild COVID-19 (a few samples of this study predate the infection). Cell type and time point are not known.

This clonotype has more than one count but fewer than ten. This sequence joins TRBV27 and TRBJ2-7; no reliable D call. The germline V and J ends were trimmed by 4 bases and 5 bases, with 0 bases remaining between them. Germline CDR1 reads MNHEY; CDR2 reads SMNVEV (reference sequence). The CDR3 sequence is 9 residues long. Here the CDR3 reads CASSYEQYV. CDR3 bases: TGTGCCAGCAGTTACGAGCAGTACGTC.

In its sample, this clonotype was seen a few times. The rearrangement uses TRBV29-1 and TRBJ2-2; D call uncertain. Germline CDR1 SQVTM, CDR2 ANQGSEA. The CDR3 is made up of 15 amino acids. The V end lost 1 base, the J end lost 0 bases, and 9 bases lay between the germline ends. The CDR3 spells CSVEVGSANTGELFF. Here the CDR3 DNA reads TGCAGCGTTGAAGTGGGCAGCGCGAACACCGGGGAGCTGTTTTTT.

The gene calls are TRBV4-2 and TRBJ2-3; 7 positions agree with TRBD1. Germline-derived CDR1 and CDR2 are LGHNA and YNFKEQ. Trimming at V came to 1 base and at J to 4 bases, leaving 8 bases not matched to a gene. This CDR3 region has 16 residues. The CDR3 region is CASSQVATGYADTQYF. The CDR3 DNA sequence: TGTGCCAGCAGCCAAGTGGCGACAGGGTACGCAGATACGCAGTATTTT.

The CDR3: CASNPGTSSTGELFF. In DNA, the CDR3 is TGTGCCAGCAATCCGGGGACATCGAGCACCGGGGAGCTGTTTTTT. This chain links TRBV12-3 or TRBV12-4 with TRBJ2-2, with D possibly TRBD1 on 6 matching bases. The CDR3 is 15 residues long. V shed 7 bases and J shed 4 bases, with 16 bases lying between them.

The chain links TRBV4-1 to TRBJ2-5; D is tentatively TRBD1 or TRBD2 (7 bases each). This CDR3 contains 16 residues. Germline CDR1 reads MGHRA; CDR2 reads YSYEKL. Trimming cost V 1 base and J 3 bases, with 15 bases left between them. The CDR3 DNA reads as TGCGCCAGCAGCCAAGCGATAGCAGGGGGGGAAGAGACCCAGTACTTC. Its translation is CASSQAIAGGEETQYF.

This clonotype was observed a few times. This sequence joins TRBV29-1 and TRBJ2-7; D is uncertain. CDR1 and CDR2 from the germline V gene are SQVTM and ANQGSEA. The CDR3 is 10 amino acids. The V end lost 4 bases, the J end lost 5 bases, and 6 bases lay between the germline ends. The DNA for the CDR3 is TGCAGCGTTGTTATGGACGAGCAGTACTTC. Translating it yields CSVVMDEQYF.

A few counts support this clonotype. The chain joins TRBV5-4 to TRBJ2-5; 9 bases are a match to TRBD2. CDR3 length equals 14 residues. The germline V gene encodes CDR1 SGHNT and CDR2 YYREEE (reference sequence). Unmatched junction bases numbered 6, after V lost 4 bases and J lost 5 bases. CDR3 nucleotide sequence: TGTGCCAGCAGCACGCGGGGGGGCCCCGAGACCCAGTACTTC. Translation gives CASSTRGGPETQYF.